This T cell receptor beta chain stems from a study of shared clonotypes between healthy human individuals. Assay: immunoSEQ multiplex PCR; the TCRdb copy retains only in-frame clones and omits some. The sample carries 980,000 or so clones, less than 85% recorded once. Germline assignment: CDR1 LNHNV and CDR2 YYDKDF (reference sequence). CDR3 length: 16 amino acids. V lost 3 bases, J lost 1 base, and 8 bases stayed unmatched. The sequenced sample consisted of memory CD4+ T cells sorted from blood. Regarding subset: CD45RA-negative fraction. V usage is TRBV15 and J usage is TRBJ1-1; the match to TRBD1 covers 7 bases. This receptor was taken from a man younger than 30 in good health. The CDR3 spells CATSSGTVGANTEAFF. In nucleotides, the CDR3 is TGTGCCACCAGCAGCGGGACAGTGGGAGCGAACACTGAAGCTTTCTTT. Together with reference TRBV15 and TRBJ1-1, the CDR3 gives the full variable domain: DAMVIQNPRYQVTQFGKPVTLSCSQTLNHNVMYWYQQKSSQAPKLLFHYYDKDFNNEADTPDNFQSRRPNTSFCFLDIRSPGLGDTAMYLCATSSGTVGANTEAFFGQGTRLTVV.